There are a few counts of the clone carrying this TCR beta chain. Its antigen remains unidentified. Regions amplified from RNA transcripts were the TCR beta CDR3 regions. The HTBI set primed first-round TCR CDR3 RT-PCR. TCRdb analysed the multiplex PCR reads with MiXCR anew, one entry per CDR3 protein. The sample has 250,000 to 300,000 distinct CDR3 sequences, about 19% seen once. The data derive from a study of T cells in Graves' hyperthyroidism and ophthalmopathy. Study outcomes and limitations: Most expanded thyroid clonotypes above 0.001 also appeared in blood. Ophthalmopathy stood apart from stable hyperthyroidism in a 13 V-J model.

Uncontrolled infection, other autoimmune disease, pregnancy or lactation led to exclusion. The V segment lost 0 bases and the J segment 12 bases; nucleotides outside the gene matches: 7. The CDR3 is 14 amino acids. The V gene's germline CDR1 is SGHTA and CDR2 FQGTGA. Material: blood. The chain employs TRBV7-3 and TRBJ2-2, with 7 bases identical to TRBD2. The TCR was taken from a man aged 45-60 years with Graves' ophthalmopathy. CDR3 nucleotide sequence: TGTGCCAGCAGCTTAACGAGCGGGGCTAGGAAGCTGTTTTTT. It yields the protein CASSLTSGARKLFF.